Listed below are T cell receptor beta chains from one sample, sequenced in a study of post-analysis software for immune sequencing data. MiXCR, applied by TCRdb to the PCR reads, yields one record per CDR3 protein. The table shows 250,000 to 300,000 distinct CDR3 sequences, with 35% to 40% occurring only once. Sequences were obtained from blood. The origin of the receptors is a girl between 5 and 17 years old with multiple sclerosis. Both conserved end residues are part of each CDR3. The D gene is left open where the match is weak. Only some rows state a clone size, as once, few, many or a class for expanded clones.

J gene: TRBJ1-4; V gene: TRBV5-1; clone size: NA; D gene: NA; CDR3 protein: CASRTGNEKLFF; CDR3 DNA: TGCGCCAGCAGGACCGGTAATGAGAAACTGTTTTTT
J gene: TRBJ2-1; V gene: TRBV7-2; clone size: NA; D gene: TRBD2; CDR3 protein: CASRLLTSASSYNEQFF; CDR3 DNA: TGTGCCAGCAGATTACTCACTAGCGCGAGCTCCTACAATGAGCAGTTCTTC
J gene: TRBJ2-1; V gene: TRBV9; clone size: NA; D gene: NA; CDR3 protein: CASSSGEGLYNEQFF; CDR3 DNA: TGTGCCAGCAGCTCGGGAGAGGGCTTATACAATGAGCAGTTCTTC
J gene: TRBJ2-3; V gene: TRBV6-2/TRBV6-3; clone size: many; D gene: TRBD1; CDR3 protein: CASSPGGTATDTQYF; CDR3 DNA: TGTGCCAGTTCCCCAGGGGGCACTGCCACAGATACGCAGTATTTT
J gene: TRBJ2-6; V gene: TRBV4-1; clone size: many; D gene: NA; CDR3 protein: CASSQDNGSGANVLTF; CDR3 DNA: TGCGCCAGCAGCCAAGATAACGGTTCTGGGGCCAACGTCCTGACTTTC
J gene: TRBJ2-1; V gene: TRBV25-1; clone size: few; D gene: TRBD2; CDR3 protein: CASSLTSGRPYNEQFF; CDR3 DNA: TGTGCCAGCAGCCTGACTAGCGGGAGGCCATACAATGAGCAGTTCTTC
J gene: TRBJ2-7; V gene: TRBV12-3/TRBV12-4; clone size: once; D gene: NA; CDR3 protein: CASSLTGLTQYF; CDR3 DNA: TGTGCCAGCAGTCTTACAGGGTTGACACAGTACTTC
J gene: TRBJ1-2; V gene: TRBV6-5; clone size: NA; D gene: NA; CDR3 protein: CASRVGGAYGYTF; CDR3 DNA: TGTGCCAGCAGGGTGGGAGGGGCCTATGGCTACACCTTC
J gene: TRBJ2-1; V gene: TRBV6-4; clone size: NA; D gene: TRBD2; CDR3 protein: CASSDRHRELAGGFSSYNEQFF; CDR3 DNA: TGTGCCAGCAGTGACCGCCATAGGGAGCTAGCGGGGGGGTTTAGCTCCTACAATGAGCAGTTCTTC
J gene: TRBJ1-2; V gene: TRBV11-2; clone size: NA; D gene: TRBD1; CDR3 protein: CASRTGTGYGYTF; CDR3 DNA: TGTGCCAGCAGGACCGGGACAGGCTATGGCTACACCTTC